What follows is one T cell receptor (beta chain) and its context. No antigen is known for it. This sample is part of a study of blood T cells in healthy people across ages. Study-wide findings and caveats: Long-lived and aged donors differed, with more naive CD4+ cells and higher diversity in the long-lived. Nothing was known about donor CMV status, and this possibly confounded expanded clonotype changes.

The CDR3 runs 15 residues. Germline CDR1 DFQATT, CDR2 SNEGSKA (reference sequence). The germline V and J ends were trimmed by 5 bases and 4 bases, with 18 bases remaining between them. Sample-barcoded 5' priming and a J-beta primer mix drove a second PCR of 7 to 11 cycles. TCRdb processed the 5' RACE reads anew with MiXCR; each CDR3 protein has one entry. The sample includes roughly 800,000 distinct CDR3 sequences, around 34% seen only once; the top ten take about an eighth. Donors each provided about 10 milliliters of peripheral blood. Sequenced material: blood. This sequence joins TRBV20-1 and TRBJ1-5; possible D gene TRBD1, 6 bases. This TCR was recovered from a man aged 18 to 30 in good health. CDR3 nucleotides: TGCAGTGCTCCCTTAAGACAGGTCCCTAATCAGCCCCAGCATTTT. This gives the protein CSAPLRQVPNQPQHF.